These T cell receptor beta chains were read from a single sample in a study of cytomegalovirus exposure and HLA in healthy donors. Here immunoSEQ multiplex PCR was the method, and the copy in TCRdb shows in-frame clones only, minus some. The sample carries roughly 230,000 clones, around four fifths recorded once. The sequencing sample was made of PBMCs. The receptors were sampled from a boy aged 5-17 years in good health and CMV-seronegative. Each CDR3 is given with its conserved first and last residue. D genes are given only for firm matches. Size values are once, few and many counts, or a class for expanded clones, and some rows have none.

D,V,J,size,DNA,CDR3
TRBD2,TRBV6-5,TRBJ2-7,NA,TGTGCCAGCAGTAAGAATAGCGGGAGCTCCTACGAGCAGTACTTC,CASSKNSGSSYEQYF
TRBD1,TRBV6-5,TRBJ2-7,NA,TGTGCCAGCAGAAAAGACAGGGCGGGTTACGAGCAGTACTTC,CASRKDRAGYEQYF
NA,TRBV4-2,TRBJ2-7,NA,TGTGCCAGCAGCCAAGACGGCGCGGGAAGCGAGCAGTACTTC,CASSQDGAGSEQYF
TRBD1,TRBV14,TRBJ1-1,NA,TGTGCCAGCAGCCAGAGGGACAGGGGTTCGGAAGCTTTCTTT,CASSQRDRGSEAFF
NA,TRBV29-1,TRBJ1-1,once,TGCAGGGGAGGGGGGCCCACTGAAGCTTTCTTT,CRGGGPTEAFF
TRBD1,TRBV11-2,TRBJ2-7,once,TGTGCCAGCAGCGAAGACAGGGGGCACTACGAGCAGTACTTC,CASSEDRGHYEQYF
NA,TRBV13,TRBJ1-1,NA,TGTGCCAGCCTTCTATCCTTGAACACTGAAGCTTTCTTT,CASLLSLNTEAFF
NA,TRBV7-9,TRBJ1-2,few,TGTGCCACCATCGAGAAAGATCACTATGGCTACACCTTC,CATIEKDHYGYTF
TRBD1,TRBV28,TRBJ2-5,NA,TGTGCCAGCAGTTCCTACGGACAGGGGGCTAGGGAGACCCAGTACTTC,CASSSYGQGARETQYF
NA,TRBV19,TRBJ1-4,NA,TGTGCCAGTAACCCTCAGGCAGGGGTTAGGGAAAAACTGTTTTTT,CASNPQAGVREKLFF
NA,TRBV2,TRBJ1-5,NA,TGTGCCAGCAGTGAATCCACATTCCGTCATCAGCCCCAGCATTTT,CASSESTFRHQPQHF
NA,TRBV7-9,TRBJ1-2,once,TGTGCCAGCCGCCGGGCAGGGGTAAATGGCTACACCTTC,CASRRAGVNGYTF
NA,TRBV2,TRBJ1-3,NA,TGTGCCAGCAGTGAAAAATCGGGTCCGACGAATAAGCACTCTGGAAACACCATATATTTT,CASSEKSGPTNKHSGNTIYF
NA,TRBV7-9,TRBJ2-5,NA,TGTGCCAGCAGCTTAGCGGGGGCCCTAAGAGCGGCCCAGTACTTC,CASSLAGALRAAQYF
NA,TRBV19,TRBJ2-5,NA,TGTGCCAGTAGTACTCGACAGGTCGCGGAGACCCAGTACTTC,CASSTRQVAETQYF
TRBD2,TRBV2,TRBJ2-7,NA,TGTGCCAGCAGTGTTAGCGGGGGCGTTGGGCAGTACTTC,CASSVSGGVGQYF
NA,TRBV13,TRBJ1-2,NA,TGTGCCAGCAGCTTAGGTGAGGGAAGAAATGGCTACACCTTC,CASSLGEGRNGYTF
NA,TRBV2,TRBJ2-1,NA,TGTGCCAGCACTCCCTTAGCGAACTCCTACAATGAGCAGTTCTTC,CASTPLANSYNEQFF
NA,TRBV11-3,TRBJ2-1,NA,TGTGCCAGCAGCTCCGAAACTGGACTCAATGAGCAGTTCTTC,CASSSETGLNEQFF
TRBD1,TRBV4-1,TRBJ2-5,NA,TGCGCCAGCAGCCAACCGGGACAGGGGGCGCGGGAGACCCAGTACTTC,CASSQPGQGARETQYF
TRBD2,TRBV7-2,TRBJ2-7,NA,TGTGCCAGCAGCTTAGCGCCCTCGACTAGCCCGGGGCCCTACGAGCAGTACTTC,CASSLAPSTSPGPYEQYF
NA,TRBV9,TRBJ1-1,NA,TGTGCCAGCAGCGGACGGACCGGGAGAGACACTGAAGCTTTCTTT,CASSGRTGRDTEAFF
TRBD1,TRBV29-1,TRBJ1-1,NA,TGTAGCGTTGTGGGACAGGGGAAGAACACTGAAGCTTTCTTT,CSVVGQGKNTEAFF
NA,TRBV9,TRBJ1-6,NA,TGTGCCAGCAACCTGGGGGGGGCAGGTTCACCCCTCCACTTT,CASNLGGAGSPLHF
NA,TRBV10-2,TRBJ2-7,once,TGCGCCAGCACACAGACCGGCAACTACGAGCAGTACTTC,CASTQTGNYEQYF
NA,TRBV2,TRBJ1-2,NA,TGTGCCAGCACCACACATCCTTCTAACTATGGCTACACCTTC,CASTTHPSNYGYTF
NA,TRBV18,TRBJ2-7,once,TGTGCCAGCTCACCCAGCCCCCCAGGCCCCTACGAGCAGTACTTC,CASSPSPPGPYEQYF
NA,TRBV5-1,TRBJ2-7,NA,TGCGCCAGCAGCTTGGACCCCCGGCGGAGGAGCTCCTACGAGCAGTACTTC,CASSLDPRRRSSYEQYF